This T cell receptor (beta chain) was observed in a study of T cell changes during pregnancy in multiple sclerosis. Germline-derived CDR1 and CDR2 are LGHNA and YNFKEQ. Trimming stripped 4 bases from V and 2 bases from J, with 20 bases between. The CDR3 contains 17 residues. Method: immunoSEQ multiplex PCR; TCRdb's copy keeps in-frame clones and lacks some. This sample carries some 54,000 clones, 85% to 95% of them seen once, and the ten largest clones take under 2%. The TCR originated in a female donor with multiple sclerosis, enrolled in a pregnancy study. V gene TRBV4-2 combines with J gene TRBJ1-1; D is perhaps TRBD1 (5 bases). The starting material was peripheral blood, obtained after pregnancy. CDR3 nucleotide sequence: TGTGCCAGCAGCCCTATCGGGGGGGGAGGGAGTAACACTGAAGCTTTCTTT. Its translation: CASSPIGGGGSNTEAFF.